This TCR beta chain appears in the sequencing data of a study of vaccination and CD4 T cells after COVID-19. TCRdb analysed the PCR reads with MiXCR anew, one entry per CDR3 protein. The sample yields 25,000 to 30,000 distinct CDR3 sequences, roughly 51% seen once. The CDR3 is 16 residues long. The germline V and J ends were trimmed by 3 bases and 3 bases, with 16 bases remaining between them. Germline lookup yields CDR1 KGHDR and CDR2 SFDVKD. The sample's time point: late sampling 161 to 241 days after vaccination in a few convalescent patients. The count of this clonotype is one. The chain uses TRBV24-1 and TRBJ2-5, with TRBD2 as a possible D gene (6 bases). This TCR came from a human donor who had recovered from COVID-19. Sequenced here: CD4+ T cells from blood, sampled about 7 months after SARS-CoV-2 vaccination. The CDR3 region is CATSDPGPGLKETQYF. The CDR3 DNA sequence: TGTGCCACCAGTGATCCGGGGCCGGGACTGAAAGAGACCCAGTACTTC.